A single sample is the source of the 24 T cell receptor beta chains below, sequenced in a study of T cell responses to AZD1222 COVID-19 vaccine. The data were produced by immunoSEQ multiplex PCR, yet TCRdb's version contains in-frame clones alone and is incomplete. The sample includes about 150,000 clones, around 86% of them seen just once. The sequences come from peripheral blood, collected 28 days after the second AZD1222 dose. The source of these receptors is an adult who received the AZD1222 COVID-19 vaccine.

Only one count was recorded for this clone. V and J are TRBV15 and TRBJ2-3; 7 bases line up with TRBD2. J lost 4 bases, V lost 1 base, and 8 bases had no gene match. CDR1 is LNHNV, CDR2 YYDKDF, per germline (reference sequence). The CDR3 extends over 16 amino acids. The CDR3 DNA follows: TGTGCCACCAGCAGAGTACCCCCAGGACTAGCAGATACGCAGTATTTT. Protein product: CATSRVPPGLADTQYF.

The chain links TRBV2 to TRBJ1-1; 10 bases agree with TRBD1. This CDR3 comprises 14 residues. The V gene end was trimmed by 9 bases and the J gene end by 3 bases; junction bases not matched to a gene: 7. Germline CDR1 reads SNHLY; CDR2 reads FYNNEI. In DNA form, the CDR3 reads TGTGCCAGGGCTAAGGGACAGGGGTACACTGAAGCTTTCTTT. Translating gives CARAKGQGYTEAFF.

In DNA, the CDR3 is TGTGCCAGCAGCTTAGAACTCACCGTTGAACCCCAGCATTTT. Its protein is CASSLELTVEPQHF. V usage is TRBV7-8 and J usage is TRBJ1-5; D unresolved. The germline V gene has CDR1 SGHVS and CDR2 FQNEAQ. Trimming took off 1 base at V and 10 bases at J, with 14 bases between the two ends. CDR3 length: 14 amino acids. The whole variable domain, remainder taken from reference TRBV7-8 and TRBJ1-5, is GAGVSQSPRYKVAKRGQDVALRCDPISGHVSLFWYQQALGQGPEFLTYFQNEAQLDKSGLPSDRFFAERPEGSVSTLKIQRTQQEDSAVYLCASSLELTVEPQHFGDGTRLSIL.

This chain joins TRBV6-1 and TRBJ1-4; 8 bases fit TRBD1. Germline trimming cut 0 bases from V and 9 bases from J; bases unmatched to any gene: 9. This CDR3 has 16 amino acids. Germline lookup yields CDR1 MNHNS and CDR2 SASEGT. The CDR3 protein is CASSEAAGTGQQKLFF. The CDR3 coding sequence is TGTGCCAGCAGTGAAGCGGCCGGGACAGGCCAACAAAAACTGTTTTTT.

The CDR3 nucleotides are TGTGCCAGCAGCTTAAGGGCGGAGATGAACACTGAAGCTTTCTTT. This codes for CASSLRAEMNTEAFF. V gene TRBV7-9 combines with J gene TRBJ1-1; D remains ambiguous. With 2 bases removed from V and 0 bases from J, the gap between germline ends came to 10 bases. This CDR3 region has 15 residues. Germline loops: CDR1 SEHNR, CDR2 FQNEAQ (reference sequence).

This rearrangement joins TRBV4-2 to TRBJ1-6; 8 bases are a match to TRBD1. Germline lookup yields CDR1 LGHNA and CDR2 YNFKEQ. Trimming removed 3 bases from V and 7 bases from J; junction bases left unmatched: 8. The CDR3 is 16 amino acids. The chain's CDR3 is CASSQEGDRFNSPLHF. The CDR3, as DNA: TGTGCCAGCAGCCAGGAAGGGGACAGGTTCAATTCACCCCTCCACTTT.

The chain couples TRBV19 to TRBJ2-2; D is undetermined. CDR3 length equals 15 residues. Germline CDR1 reads LNHDA; CDR2 reads SQIVND (reference sequence). V was pared by 1 base and J by 5 bases, with 11 bases between. CDR3 DNA: TGTGCCAGTAGTATAGGGTCATCACTTACCGGGGAGCTGTTTTTT. Encoded protein: CASSIGSSLTGELFF.

The chain recombines TRBV28 with TRBJ1-5; D unresolved. There are 13 residues in the CDR3. The V end lost 6 bases, the J end lost 8 bases, and 14 bases lay between the germline ends. Germline CDR1 MDHEN, CDR2 SYDVKM. The CDR3 spells CASRGSLREPQHF. The CDR3 DNA follows: TGTGCCAGCAGGGGGTCCCTTAGGGAGCCCCAGCATTTT.

About this clone itself: The DNA is left out, because the CDR3 cannot be placed on it with certainty; the CDR3 is given as TCRdb lists it. This rearrangement joins TRBV21-1 to TRBJ1-3. TRBV21-1 is tagged as a pseudogene. The CDR3 region is 15 residues in length, termini included. CDR3: CASSKGWGTGNTIYF.

The chain couples TRBV5-6 to TRBJ2-3; tentative D call: TRBD1 (6 bases). This CDR3 region has 14 residues. Between the trimmed V and J ends, which lost 1 base and 6 bases, there was a span of 12 bases. In germline, CDR1 is SGHDT, CDR2 YYEEEE. The CDR3 is CASSLSGARDTQYF. The CDR3 DNA follows: TGTGCCAGCAGCTTGTCAGGGGCCCGGGATACGCAGTATTTT.

The chain recombines TRBV2 with TRBJ2-2; TRBD2 matches at 12 bases. Germline V gene data show CDR1 as SNHLY and CDR2 as FYNNEI. After removal of 7 bases from V and 3 bases from J, the junction contained 3 bases not matched to a gene. The CDR3 covers 15 residues. This CDR3 reads CASMASGRDTGELFF. In DNA, the CDR3 is TGTGCCAGCATGGCTAGCGGGAGGGACACCGGGGAGCTGTTTTTT.

The chain combines TRBV10-3 with TRBJ1-2; 7 nucleotides align to TRBD1. CDR3 size: 14 residues. Per germline, CDR1 ENHRY and CDR2 SYGVKD. J was trimmed by 3 bases and V by 4 bases; bases with no gene match: 5. As DNA, the CDR3 is TGTGCCATCAGTGGAAGGGGGCTGCACTATGGCTACACCTTC. Translating it yields CAISGRGLHYGYTF.

The chain carries TRBV11-2 and TRBJ2-7, with D perhaps TRBD2 (5 bases). Trimming removed 5 bases at V and 9 bases at J, with 17 bases between. Looked up from germline, CDR1 is SGHAT and CDR2 is FQNNGV. CDR3 length equals 13 residues. The CDR3 reads CASSHPRALGQYF. CDR3 bases: TGTGCCAGCAGCCACCCGAGGGCCCTTGGGCAGTACTTC. Complete variable domain (other parts from reference TRBV11-2 and TRBJ2-7): EAGVAQSPRYKIIEKRQSVAFWCNPISGHATLYWYQQILGQGPKLLIQFQNNGVVDDSQLPKDRFSAERLKGVDSTLKIQPAKLEDSAVYLCASSHPRALGQYFGPGTRLTVT.

The chain carries TRBV7-3 and TRBJ1-4; a possible D gene is TRBD1 (5 bases). Per germline, CDR1 SGHTA and CDR2 FQGTGA. This CDR3 contains 15 residues. V was shortened by 1 base and J by 3 bases, with 9 bases between the two germline ends. The DNA for the CDR3 is TGTGCCAGCAGCTTAAAGCTAGGGGCTAATGAAAAACTGTTTTTT. This sequence encodes CASSLKLGANEKLFF.

This clone has only one observation. V gene TRBV27 combines with J gene TRBJ1-6; D not certain. V was shortened by 6 bases and J by 7 bases, with 13 bases between the two germline ends. The germline CDR1 and CDR2 sequences are MNHEY and SMNVEV (reference sequence). This CDR3 has 14 amino acids. CDR3 DNA sequence: TGTGCCAGCAGGCCCGACCTCTGGAATTCACCCCTCCACTTT. As protein: CASRPDLWNSPLHF.

The sample holds one count of this clone. The rearrangement joins TRBV12-3 or TRBV12-4 to TRBJ2-5; D unresolved. The CDR3 covers 11 residues. V shed 8 bases and J shed 3 bases, with 7 bases lying between them. The CDR3 protein is CASGTKETQYF. The CDR3 bases are TGTGCCAGCGGCACCAAAGAGACCCAGTACTTC.

The genes are TRBV7-2 and TRBJ2-1; possible D gene TRBD2, 5 bases. The CDR3 spans 15 residues. V was pared by 1 base and J by 2 bases, with 9 bases between. Germline lookup yields CDR1 SGHTA and CDR2 FQGNSA. Here the CDR3 DNA reads TGTGCCAGCAGCTTAGGAGCGGAGCCCTACAATGAGCAGTTCTTC. This translates into CASSLGAEPYNEQFF.

The V gene is TRBV15, the J gene TRBJ2-7, with TRBD1 matching 8 bases. J was trimmed by 5 bases and V by 3 bases; bases with no gene match: 3. CDR3 length: 13 amino acids. CDR1 and CDR2 (germline): LNHNV, YYDKDF (reference sequence). This CDR3 reads CATSSWTGNEQYF. Written as DNA, the CDR3 is TGTGCCACCAGCAGTTGGACAGGGAACGAGCAGTACTTC.

This clone has just one count. Sequence at one end of the junction differs from germline and may be a read error. The chain couples TRBV29-1 to TRBJ2-7; 7 bases map to TRBD2. This CDR3 contains 12 residues. CDR1 is SQVTM, CDR2 ANQGSEA, per germline. Here the CDR3 reads CSVDVPIGGRSF. The CDR3 DNA reads as TGCAGCGTTGACGTCCCCATCGGCGGGAGAAGCTTC.

The chain is built from TRBV15 and TRBJ2-7; D gene unclear. Germline values: CDR1 LNHNV, CDR2 YYDKDF (reference sequence). This CDR3 region has 14 residues. Trimming shortened V by 0 bases and J by 5 bases, and 11 bases separated the two germline ends. CDR3 protein: CATSRDMVLHEQYF. DNA for the CDR3: TGTGCCACCAGCAGAGATATGGTACTCCACGAGCAGTACTTC. The full variable domain, rest sourced from reference TRBV15 and TRBJ2-7, is DAMVIQNPRYQVTQFGKPVTLSCSQTLNHNVMYWYQQKSSQAPKLLFHYYDKDFNNEADTPDNFQSRRPNTSFCFLDIRSPGLGDTAMYLCATSRDMVLHEQYFGPGTRLTVT.

The rearrangement joins TRBV3-1 (or the pseudogene TRBV3-2) to TRBJ1-4; tentatively, D is TRBD1 (5 bases). The CDR3 loop spans 13 amino acids. CDR1 is LGHDT, CDR2 YNNKEL, per germline (reference sequence). Trimming stripped 1 base from V and 14 bases from J, with 14 bases between. CDR3 sequence (DNA): TGTGCCAGCAGCCAAGTAGGACGCGGGGGGCTGTTTTTT. Amino acid sequence: CASSQVGRGGLFF.

The chain combines TRBV2 with TRBJ2-1; TRBD2 is a possible D gene (6 bases). Germline values: CDR1 SNHLY, CDR2 FYNNEI. The V end was cut by 2 bases, the J end by 3 bases, with 26 bases between. This CDR3 is 20 amino acids long. The CDR3 region is CASSETRLPSLATDYNEQFF. DNA of the CDR3: TGTGCCAGCAGTGAAACCCGCCTCCCCAGTCTAGCGACCGACTACAATGAGCAGTTCTTC. Full variable domain (outside the CDR3, taken from reference TRBV2 and TRBJ2-1): EPEVTQTPSHQVTQMGQEVILRCVPISNHLYFYWYRQILGQKVEFLVSFYNNEISEKSEIFDDQFSVERPDGSNFTLKIRSTKLEDSAMYFCASSETRLPSLATDYNEQFFGPGTRLTVL.

J is TRBJ2-7 and V is TRBV28, with D perhaps TRBD1 (5 bases). The CDR3 loop spans 14 amino acids. Germline CDR1 reads MDHEN; CDR2 reads SYDVKM. V was clipped by 1 base and J by 6 bases, with 13 bases between them. CDR3 in amino acids: CASSLFPTEGEQYF. The CDR3 DNA reads TGTGCCAGCAGTTTATTTCCGACAGAAGGCGAGCAGTACTTC.

CDR3 in DNA: TGTGCCAGCTCATCCTCGTGGGACTATGGCTACACCTTC. This codes for CASSSSWDYGYTF. The J gene is TRBJ1-2, the V gene TRBV18; no clear D. Germline loops: CDR1 KGHSH, CDR2 LQKENI. The ends were cut back, 5 bases at V and 3 bases at J, with 10 bases in the middle. The length of the CDR3 is 13 residues.